Following are 30 T cell receptor beta chains from one sample sequenced in a study of cytomegalovirus exposure and HLA in healthy donors. It was with 60 Vbeta and 13 Jbeta primers that the PCR ran. Clones were sequenced by immunoSEQ multiplex PCR, and TCRdb holds only the in-frame ones, with some missing. The repertoire has under 150,000 clones, roughly 65% of them found once; the top ten carry about 4.1%. What was sequenced was PBMCs. The receptors here all came from a man in his sixties in good health and CMV-seronegative.

The chain joins TRBV5-5 to TRBJ2-7; 9 positions match TRBD2. V lost 4 bases and J lost 7; bases outside the gene matches: 6. There are 13 residues in the CDR3. The germline gives CDR1 SGHKS, CDR2 YYEKEE (reference sequence). The CDR3 sequence: CASSMGLADEQYF. Here the CDR3 DNA reads TGTGCCAGCAGCATGGGACTAGCCGATGAGCAGTACTTC.

This clone was seen just once. The rearrangement joins TRBV6-1 to TRBJ2-7; TRBD2 matches at 9 bases. The V segment lost 6 bases and the J segment 5 bases; nucleotides outside the gene matches: 11. This CDR3 spans 15 amino acids. The germline V gene encodes CDR1 MNHNS and CDR2 SASEGT. This CDR3 reads CASSDTGLAQDEQYF. The CDR3 DNA is TGTGCCAGCAGCGACACGGGACTAGCTCAGGACGAGCAGTACTTC.

The rearrangement uses TRBV6-6 and TRBJ1-4, with a possible D match to TRBD1 (6 bases). CDR1 and CDR2 (germline): MNHNY, SVGAGI (reference sequence). Between the trimmed V and J ends, which lost 4 bases and 6 bases, there was a span of 15 bases. The CDR3 covers 15 residues. The CDR3 DNA is TGTGCCAGCAGTTCTGTCGGACAGTCCCATGAAAAACTGTTTTTT. Translating it yields CASSSVGQSHEKLFF.

This clone has only one observation. The J gene is TRBJ2-1, the V gene TRBV7-9; 8 nucleotides match TRBD2. The germline V gene encodes CDR1 SEHNR and CDR2 FQNEAQ (reference sequence). CDR3 length: 14 amino acids. Trimming took 3 bases from V and 13 from J; bases not matched to a gene: 11. The CDR3 region has the DNA TGTGCCAGCAGCTTCCTCGGGCGGGGGACTAGTCAGTTCTTC. It codes for CASSFLGRGTSQFF.

This clone occurred once. The chain recombines TRBV29-1 with TRBJ2-1, with D possibly being TRBD2 (7 bases). Germline lookup yields CDR1 SQVTM and CDR2 ANQGSEA. CDR3 size: 13 residues. V was pared by 4 bases and J by 10 bases, with 17 bases between. The CDR3 region is CSVVGGREREQFF. For the CDR3, the DNA is TGCAGCGTTGTTGGGGGGCGGGAGCGGGAGCAGTTCTTC.

The gene calls are TRBV11-2 and TRBJ2-7, with TRBD2 matching 8 bases. Looked up from germline, CDR1 is SGHAT and CDR2 is FQNNGV. The CDR3 is 14 amino acids. V was pared by 3 bases and J by 7 bases, with 8 bases of the junction left unmatched. CDR3 in amino acids: CASSLERESSEQYF. The DNA for the CDR3 is TGTGCCAGCAGCTTGGAGCGGGAGTCGAGTGAGCAGTACTTC. Full variable domain (rest looked up from reference TRBV11-2 and TRBJ2-7): EAGVAQSPRYKIIEKRQSVAFWCNPISGHATLYWYQQILGQGPKLLIQFQNNGVVDDSQLPKDRFSAERLKGVDSTLKIQPAKLEDSAVYLCASSLERESSEQYFGPGTRLTVT.

The chain recombines TRBV7-3 with TRBJ2-1, with 9 bases identical to TRBD2. Unmatched junction bases numbered 2, after V lost 1 base and J lost 4 bases. Germline loops: CDR1 SGHTA, CDR2 FQGTGA. The CDR3 sequence is 15 residues long. The CDR3 nucleotides read TGTGCCAGCAGCTTAAGCCTAGCGGGGTACAATGAGCAGTTCTTC. As protein: CASSLSLAGYNEQFF.

The chain couples TRBV29-1 to TRBJ2-2, with 14 bases aligning to TRBD2. This CDR3 has 15 residues. Germline assignment: CDR1 SQVTM and CDR2 ANQGSEA. After removal of 6 bases from V and 6 bases from J, the junction contained 6 bases not matched to a gene. The chain's CDR3 is CSVTGLAGVAGELFF. The CDR3 DNA reads TGCAGCGTCACGGGACTAGCGGGAGTGGCCGGGGAGCTGTTTTTT.

V is TRBV9 and J is TRBJ2-1, with a tentative D call TRBD2 (7 bases). V was cut by 0 bases and J by 9 bases, with 19 bases left in between. The CDR3 totals 16 residues. Germline-derived CDR1 and CDR2 are SGDLS and YYNGEE. CDR3: CASSVAWGGGESEQFF. The CDR3 nucleotides are TGTGCCAGCAGCGTAGCTTGGGGGGGCGGGGAGAGTGAGCAGTTCTTC.

This clone was observed a handful of times. The V and J genes are TRBV19 and TRBJ1-4; 7 bases align to TRBD1. This CDR3 is 15 amino acids long. Trimming cost V 6 bases and J 5 bases; bases outside gene matches: 9. The germline CDR1 and CDR2 sequences are LNHDA and SQIVND (reference sequence). The CDR3 spells CASSLGGQMNEKLFF. The CDR3 bases are TGTGCCAGTAGCTTAGGGGGACAGATGAATGAAAAACTGTTTTTT. The whole variable domain, filled in from reference TRBV19 and TRBJ1-4, reads DGGITQSPKYLFRKEGQNVTLSCEQNLNHDAMYWYRQDPGQGLRLIYYSQIVNDFQKGDIAEGYSVSREKKESFPLTVTSAQKNPTAFYLCASSLGGQMNEKLFFGSGTQLSVL.

CDR3 nucleotides: TGCGCCAGCAGCCCCCGGACAGGGATAAATTCTGGCTACACCTTC. As protein: CASSPRTGINSGYTF. The rearrangement links TRBV5-1 to TRBJ1-2; 8 nucleotides agree with TRBD1. Looked up from germline, CDR1 is SGHRS and CDR2 is YFSETQ. V dropped 4 bases and J dropped 7; count of bases not matched to a gene: 12. The CDR3 extends over 15 amino acids.

The J gene is TRBJ2-7, the V gene TRBV27; D is possibly TRBD2 (6 bases). The V gene's germline CDR1 is MNHEY and CDR2 SMNVEV (reference sequence). This CDR3 contains 14 residues. Trimming removed 2 bases from V and 5 bases from J, with 13 bases in between. This CDR3 is CASSLGEWRDEQYF. DNA for the CDR3: TGTGCCAGCAGTTTAGGGGAGTGGAGGGACGAGCAGTACTTC.

The CDR3 DNA reads as TGTGCCAGCAGTTACTCTAAAGGGGCCCAAAACTATGGCTACACCTTC. Translating it yields CASSYSKGAQNYGYTF. The rearrangement joins TRBV6-5 to TRBJ1-2; tentatively, D is TRBD1 (5 bases). Trimming cost V 0 bases and J 2 bases, with 13 bases left between them. Germline V gene data show CDR1 as MNHEY and CDR2 as SVGAGI. CDR3 length equals 16 residues.

The CDR3 DNA reads TGTGCCAGCAGCTCAGGCTACGAGCAGTACTTC. It encodes CASSSGYEQYF. The V and J genes are TRBV5-6 and TRBJ2-7; D gene unclear. From germline, CDR1 is SGHDT and CDR2 YYEEEE. The CDR3 is 11 residues long. V was trimmed by 3 bases and J by 3 bases, leaving 4 bases between them.

This clone was recorded a few times. V usage is TRBV7-9 and J usage is TRBJ1-4, with 10 bases that match TRBD1. This CDR3 has 16 amino acids. The V and J ends lost 3 bases and 5 bases, in that order; junction bases with no gene match: 6. CDR1 is SEHNR, CDR2 FQNEAQ, per germline (reference sequence). CDR3 residues: CASSFGRDRGNEKLFF. CDR3 nucleotide sequence: TGTGCCAGCAGCTTTGGCCGGGACAGGGGAAATGAAAAACTGTTTTTT.

A few counts support this clone. The gene calls are TRBV25-1 and TRBJ2-7; 8 nucleotides align to TRBD1. This CDR3 is 14 amino acids long. Trimming at V came to 6 bases and at J to 4 bases, leaving 8 bases not matched to a gene. Germline V gene sequence: CDR1 MGHDK, CDR2 SYGVNS. The DNA of the CDR3 is TGTGCCAGCAGGGACAGGGTCCATAGTTACGAGCAGTACTTC. Translated: CASRDRVHSYEQYF.

This clone appeared a few times. V usage is TRBV19 and J usage is TRBJ1-5; 8 nucleotides match TRBD1. The CDR3 is made up of 15 amino acids. CDR1 is LNHDA, CDR2 SQIVND, per germline (reference sequence). The V gene end was trimmed by 5 bases and the J gene end by 5 bases; junction bases not matched to a gene: 8. CDR3 residues: CASSSGQGWDQPQHF. The DNA for the CDR3 is TGTGCCAGTAGTTCCGGACAGGGATGGGATCAGCCCCAGCATTTT. The full variable domain, with the rest looked up from reference TRBV19 and TRBJ1-5, is DGGITQSPKYLFRKEGQNVTLSCEQNLNHDAMYWYRQDPGQGLRLIYYSQIVNDFQKGDIAEGYSVSREKKESFPLTVTSAQKNPTAFYLCASSSGQGWDQPQHFGDGTRLSIL.

This chain links TRBV5-6 with TRBJ2-7, with 8 bases matching TRBD2. The CDR3 extends over 16 amino acids. Germline assignment: CDR1 SGHDT and CDR2 YYEEEE. V lost 7 bases, J lost 2 bases, and 14 bases stayed unmatched. This CDR3 reads CASGGGLAGPAYEQYF. Here the CDR3 DNA reads TGTGCCAGCGGCGGGGGCTTAGCGGGGCCGGCCTACGAGCAGTACTTC.

J is TRBJ2-7 and V is TRBV19, with 7 bases identical to TRBD2. Germline CDR1 LNHDA, CDR2 SQIVND (reference sequence). The J segment lost 1 base and the V segment lost 5 bases, leaving 5 bases of the junction unmatched. CDR3 length: 14 residues. CDR3 loop: CASSWASGSYEQYF. CDR3 sequence (DNA): TGTGCCAGTAGTTGGGCTAGCGGTTCCTACGAGCAGTACTTC.

This sequence joins TRBV5-6 and TRBJ1-5, with TRBD1 matching over 7 bases. Germline trimming cut 1 base from V and 7 bases from J; bases unmatched to any gene: 5. The V gene's germline CDR1 is SGHDT and CDR2 YYEEEE. This CDR3 has 14 residues. The CDR3 nucleotides read TGTGCCAGCAGCTTGCAGGGGGGCGGACAGCCCCAGCATTTT. Translating gives CASSLQGGGQPQHF.

The sample holds a few counts of this clone. V gene TRBV28 combines with J gene TRBJ2-1; 14 nucleotides match TRBD2. J lost 3 bases, V lost 5 bases, and 12 bases had no gene match. CDR1 is MDHEN and CDR2 is SYDVKM in the germline V gene. The CDR3 contains 19 residues. The CDR3 region has the DNA TGTGCCAGCAGTCGCCAGACTAGCGGGAGGGCACCTAACTACAATGAGCAGTTCTTC. This gives the protein CASSRQTSGRAPNYNEQFF.

This clone was observed a few times. The rearrangement uses TRBV4-3 and TRBJ1-4, with D tentatively TRBD1 (6 bases). The V gene lost 1 base and the J gene lost 3 bases, with 15 bases spanning the gap. The germline V gene encodes CDR1 LGHNA and CDR2 YSLEER. The CDR3 is 17 amino acids. In nucleotides, the CDR3 is TGCGCCAGCAGCCAAGGCACTCAGGGGTTGTCTAATGAAAAACTGTTTTTT. Translated, it gives CASSQGTQGLSNEKLFF.

The chain recombines TRBV5-4 with TRBJ2-3; D is perhaps TRBD2 (7 bases). The CDR3 totals 14 residues. Trimming took 4 bases from V and 7 from J, leaving 16 bases between them. The germline CDR1 and CDR2 sequences are SGHNT and YYREEE (reference sequence). CDR3 sequence (DNA): TGTGCCAGCAGCCTAGGGGGGGGAGGAAATACGCAGTATTTT. It is translated as CASSLGGGGNTQYF.

This clone appeared once. The CDR3 here is CATDRGNYEQYF. The CDR3, as DNA: TGTGCCACAGACAGGGGGAACTACGAGCAGTACTTC. The genes are TRBV6-1 and TRBJ2-7, with 9 bases fitting TRBD1. The germline CDR1 and CDR2 sequences are MNHNS and SASEGT. The length of the CDR3 is 12 residues. Trimming removed 10 bases from V and 3 bases from J; junction bases left unmatched: 4.

V usage is TRBV5-1 and J usage is TRBJ2-3; D may be TRBD2 (6 bases). Germline CDR1 SGHRS, CDR2 YFSETQ. The CDR3 is 13 residues long. V was shortened by 3 bases and J by 4 bases, with 9 bases between the two germline ends. CDR3 nucleotides: TGCGCCAGCAGCTGGAGGGGTCCAGATACGCAGTATTTT. Translated, it gives CASSWRGPDTQYF.

This chain's CDR3 is CASSSPTGNYNEQFF. CDR3 in DNA: TGTGCCAGCAGCTCTCCGACAGGTAACTACAATGAGCAGTTCTTC. The chain links TRBV5-4 to TRBJ2-1; the D gene is possibly TRBD1 (6 bases). Germline V CDR1 and CDR2: SGHNT, YYREEE (reference sequence). Trimming took 3 bases from V and 3 from J, leaving 13 bases between them. This CDR3 region has 15 residues.

The chain combines TRBV7-8 with TRBJ1-2, with D possibly TRBD1 on 5 matching bases. V was pared by 0 bases and J by 8 bases, with 13 bases between. Germline V CDR1 and CDR2: SGHVS, FQNEAQ. The CDR3 consists of 14 residues. CDR3: CASSLAQAGVGYTF. The CDR3 coding sequence is TGTGCCAGCAGCTTAGCGCAGGCGGGGGTCGGCTACACCTTC.

The chain employs TRBV29-1 and TRBJ2-5; 8 bases are shared with TRBD2. The CDR3 spans 16 residues. Germline V gene data show CDR1 as SQVTM and CDR2 as ANQGSEA. V was pared by 1 base and J by 4 bases, with 11 bases of the junction left unmatched. The CDR3 DNA sequence: TGCAGCGTTGAAGGGAGACTAGCGTACGGTCCAGAGACCCAGTACTTC. This codes for CSVEGRLAYGPETQYF.

The chain is built from TRBV2 and TRBJ2-7; TRBD2 is a possible D gene (5 bases). CDR1 is SNHLY and CDR2 is FYNNEI in the germline V gene. V lost 10 bases and J lost 1, with 20 bases in between. The CDR3 runs to 15 residues. For the CDR3, the DNA is TGTGCCACCCGGCGGAAGGTCGGGGATTCCTACGAGCAGTACTTC. It is translated as CATRRKVGDSYEQYF.

The CDR3 region is CASSMTTGNTIYF. CDR3 nucleotide sequence: TGTGCCAGCAGCATGACAACAGGAAACACCATATATTTT. The V and J genes are TRBV11-2 and TRBJ1-3; D is unclear. The CDR3 contains 13 residues. The V end was cut by 5 bases, the J end by 4 bases, with 9 bases between. Germline V lookup: CDR1 SGHAT, CDR2 FQNNGV.